A single sample is the source of the 13 T cell receptor beta chains below, sequenced in a study of T cells in Graves' hyperthyroidism and ophthalmopathy. Amplification of TCR beta CDR3 regions was performed using RNA transcripts as template. First-round RT-PCR of the TCR CDR3 relied on the HTBI primer set. TCRdb itself ran the multiplex PCR reads through MiXCR, one entry per CDR3 protein. This repertoire shows some 400,000 distinct CDR3 sequences, roughly 14% found once; its top ten account for 20%. The sequencing input was blood. The receptors derive from a man younger than 40 with Graves' hyperthyroidism that later progressed to Graves' ophthalmopathy.

There are many counts of this clonotype. The chain couples TRBV12-3 or TRBV12-4 to TRBJ1-3, with 8 bases fitting TRBD1. The J segment lost 0 bases and the V segment lost 6 bases, leaving 7 bases of the junction unmatched. This CDR3 region has 16 residues. In nucleotides, the CDR3 is TGTGCCAGCAGGAAGACAGGGGAGATCTCTGGAAACACCATATATTTT. Translating gives CASRKTGEISGNTIYF.

This clonotype was seen ten or more times. The gene calls are TRBV5-5 and TRBJ1-1; the D gene is possibly TRBD1 (5 bases). The ends were cut back, 2 bases at V and 8 bases at J, with 7 bases in the middle. The CDR3 has 11 amino acids. Germline V gene sequence: CDR1 SGHKS, CDR2 YYEKEE (reference sequence). The CDR3 DNA is TGTGCCAGCAGCTTTGACAGAGAAGCTTTCTTT. Translated: CASSFDREAFF.

This clonotype was found many times. The rearrangement joins TRBV4-1 to TRBJ2-7; no clear D gene. V was clipped by 4 bases and J by 2 bases, with 15 bases between them. Germline CDR1 reads MGHRA; CDR2 reads YSYEKL. CDR3 length: 15 residues. In DNA form, the CDR3 reads TGCGCCAGCAGCCCACGATCGCAGAACCCCTACGAGCAGTACTTC. The encoded protein is CASSPRSQNPYEQYF.

The chain combines TRBV5-6 with TRBJ2-5, with D perhaps assigned TRBD1 or TRBD2 (5 bases each). The CDR3 is 16 amino acids. Trimming removed 2 bases from V and 2 bases from J, with 16 bases in between. CDR1 SGHDT and CDR2 YYEEEE come from the germline V gene. In nucleotides, the CDR3 is TGTGCCAGCAGCTTTATTGCCGGGACGGCACAAGAGACCCAGTACTTC. It yields the protein CASSFIAGTAQETQYF.

This clonotype was seen only a few times. The genes are TRBV5-1 and TRBJ2-3, with 13 bases lining up with TRBD2. The V gene's germline CDR1 is SGHRS and CDR2 YFSETQ. CDR3 size: 16 residues. Trimming at V came to 4 bases and at J to 3 bases, leaving 5 bases not matched to a gene. The CDR3 region is CASSPGTSGDTDTQYF. CDR3 in DNA: TGCGCCAGCAGCCCAGGGACTAGCGGGGATACAGATACGCAGTATTTT.

The gene calls are TRBV4-1 and TRBJ1-6, with D unresolved. In germline, CDR1 is MGHRA, CDR2 YSYEKL. The ends were cut back, 3 bases at V and 0 bases at J, with 9 bases in the middle. This CDR3 has 16 amino acids. The CDR3 nucleotides read TGCGCCAGCAGCCAGGCCCCTAGCTCCTATAATTCACCCCTCCACTTT. This translates into CASSQAPSSYNSPLHF.

This clonotype was seen ten or more times. The chain combines TRBV2 with TRBJ1-5; 8 nucleotides match TRBD1. This CDR3 has 12 amino acids. Germline V lookup: CDR1 SNHLY, CDR2 FYNNEI. V was pared by 6 bases and J by 6 bases, with 1 base of the junction left unmatched. The CDR3: CASRDRVQPQHF. In DNA form, the CDR3 reads TGTGCCAGCAGGGACAGGGTTCAGCCCCAGCATTTT.

The gene calls are TRBV4-1 and TRBJ2-7; 8 nucleotides agree with TRBD2. The CDR3 contains 14 residues. J lost 5 bases, V lost 1 base, and 4 bases had no gene match. Germline V gene lookup returns CDR1 MGHRA and CDR2 YSYEKL. The CDR3 coding sequence is TGCGCCAGCAGCCAAGCCCCAGCGGGGGACGAGCAGTACTTC. Its translation: CASSQAPAGDEQYF.

This clonotype has a count of ten or more. This rearrangement joins TRBV5-1 to TRBJ1-1; D is uncertain. Between the trimmed V and J ends, which lost 0 bases and 4 bases, there was a span of 10 bases. This CDR3 spans 14 amino acids. The V gene's germline CDR1 is SGHRS and CDR2 YFSETQ. The CDR3 DNA sequence: TGCGCCAGCAGCTTGGTAGGAGGCGGCACTGAAGCTTTCTTT. It codes for CASSLVGGGTEAFF.

The sample holds a few counts of this clonotype. J is TRBJ1-5 and V is TRBV20-1, with 8 bases identical to TRBD1. With 0 bases clipped from V and 6 bases from J, the junction kept 7 bases outside the gene matches. The CDR3 totals 15 residues. Germline CDR1 is DFQATT and CDR2 is SNEGSKA (reference sequence). The CDR3 is CSARDSQGVGQPQHF. CDR3 in DNA: TGCAGTGCTAGAGATTCACAGGGGGTGGGTCAGCCCCAGCATTTT.

This rearrangement joins TRBV9 to TRBJ1-1; 8 positions agree with TRBD1. The CDR3 spans 16 residues. Trimming cost V 3 bases and J 3 bases; bases outside gene matches: 10. In germline, CDR1 is SGDLS, CDR2 YYNGEE. The CDR3 sequence is CASSDPGGEEDTEAFF. The DNA of the CDR3 is TGTGCCAGCAGCGACCCAGGGGGCGAAGAGGACACTGAAGCTTTCTTT.

This clonotype was detected many times. The gene calls are TRBV18 and TRBJ1-4, with D uncertain. Germline-derived CDR1 and CDR2 are KGHSH and LQKENI. V was pared by 1 base and J by 7 bases, with 10 bases between. CDR3 size: 14 residues. The CDR3 here is CASSPRRSTEKLFF. As DNA, the CDR3 is TGTGCCAGCTCACCACGACGGAGCACTGAAAAACTGTTTTTT.

The chain couples TRBV29-1 to TRBJ2-7; D may be TRBD2 (6 bases). The CDR3 extends over 14 amino acids. Trimming removed 3 bases from V and 2 bases from J, with 14 bases in between. Germline V gene data show CDR1 as SQVTM and CDR2 as ANQGSEA. The CDR3 reads CSVDIRGSPYEQYF. The CDR3 DNA is TGCAGCGTTGATATCCGGGGGAGCCCCTACGAGCAGTACTTC.